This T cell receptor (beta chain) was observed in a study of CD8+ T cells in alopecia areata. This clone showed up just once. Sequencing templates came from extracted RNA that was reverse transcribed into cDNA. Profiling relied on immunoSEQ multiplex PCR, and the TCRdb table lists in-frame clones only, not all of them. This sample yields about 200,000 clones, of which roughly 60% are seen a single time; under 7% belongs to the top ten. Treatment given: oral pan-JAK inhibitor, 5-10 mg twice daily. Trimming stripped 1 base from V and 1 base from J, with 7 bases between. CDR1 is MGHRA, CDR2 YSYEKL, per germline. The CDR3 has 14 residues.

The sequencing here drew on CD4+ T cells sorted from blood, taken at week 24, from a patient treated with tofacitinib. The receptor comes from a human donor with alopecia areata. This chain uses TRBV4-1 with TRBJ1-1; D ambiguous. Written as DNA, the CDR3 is TGCGCCAGCAGCCAAGGAAGGGAGAACACTGAAGCTTTCTTT. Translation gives CASSQGRENTEAFF.